This T cell receptor beta chain emerged from a study of cytomegalovirus exposure and HLA in healthy donors. At the level of the study: Tens of millions of unique TCRs, all from HLA-typed donors, were included in an early release of the data. Study-level points and caveats: Rare sequences made up most TCRs, while some public TCRs were found in many donors. A later analysis showed HLA-associated TCR beta chains outstripping equally common others in clonal expansion. Of the V segments, some could not be distinguished, including TRBV6-2 and TRBV6-3, and were excluded.

As concerns this clone: What it recognizes is unknown.

The V gene lost 3 bases and the J gene lost 0 bases, with 9 bases spanning the gap. In germline, CDR1 is SEHNR, CDR2 FQNEAQ (reference sequence). The CDR3 consists of 15 residues. The PCR ran on 60 Vbeta and 13 Jbeta primers. This table comes from immunoSEQ multiplex PCR, and its TCRdb copy is limited to in-frame clones, with some not included. The sample records some 200,000 clones, around 80% being singletons. This chain links TRBV7-9 with TRBJ2-4; tentatively, D is TRBD2 (6 bases). Input material: PBMCs. This TCR was sampled from a man aged 35-49 years in good health and CMV-seropositive. CDR3 nucleotide sequence: TGTGCCAGCAGCTTGGGGGGACTAGCCAAAAACATTCAGTACTTC. Its protein is CASSLGGLAKNIQYF.